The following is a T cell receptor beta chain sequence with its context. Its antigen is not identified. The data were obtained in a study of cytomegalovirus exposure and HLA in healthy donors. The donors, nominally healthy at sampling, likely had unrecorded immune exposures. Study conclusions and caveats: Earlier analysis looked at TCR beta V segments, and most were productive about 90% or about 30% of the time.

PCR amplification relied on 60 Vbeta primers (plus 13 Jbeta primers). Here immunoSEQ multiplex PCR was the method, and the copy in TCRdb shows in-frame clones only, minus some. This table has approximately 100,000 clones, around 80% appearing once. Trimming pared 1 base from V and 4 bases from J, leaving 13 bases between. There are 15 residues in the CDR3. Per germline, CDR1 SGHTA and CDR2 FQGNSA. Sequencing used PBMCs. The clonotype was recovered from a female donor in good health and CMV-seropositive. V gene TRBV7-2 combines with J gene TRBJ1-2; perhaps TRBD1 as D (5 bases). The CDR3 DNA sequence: TGTGCCAGCAGCTTAGAGTGGCGGGGCGGCTATGGCTACACCTTC. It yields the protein CASSLEWRGGYGYTF. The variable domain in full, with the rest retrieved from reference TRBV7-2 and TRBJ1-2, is GAGVSQSPSNKVTEKGKDVELRCDPISGHTALYWYRQSLGQGLEFLIYFQGNSAPDKSGLPSDRFSAERTGGSVSTLTIQRTQQEDSAVYLCASSLEWRGGYGYTFGSGTRLTVV.